The 15 T cell receptor beta chains reported below all come from one sample, sequenced in a study of control samples from healthy donors and cancer patients. Data came from immunoSEQ multiplex PCR; TCRdb stores just in-frame clones and leaves some out. The sample carries tens of thousands of clones, about three quarters recorded once. The sequenced sample consisted of formalin-fixed, paraffin-embedded tissue. The source of these receptors is a male donor with melanoma.

In its sample, this clone ranks as medium-sized. The chain carries TRBV7-4 and TRBJ2-7; D is perhaps TRBD2 (5 bases). CDR1 and CDR2 (germline): SGHVT, SQSDAQ. The CDR3 runs 14 residues. V gave up 8 bases and J gave up 2 bases, with 16 bases separating them. CDR3 in DNA: TGTGCCAGCTACCGGTCCCAGCGGCCCTACGAGCAGTACTTC. Translated: CASYRSQRPYEQYF.

The chain joins TRBV11-2 to TRBJ1-1, with 7 positions matching TRBD1. This CDR3 contains 15 residues. Germline trimming cut 4 bases from V and 3 bases from J; bases unmatched to any gene: 8. CDR1 is SGHAT and CDR2 is FQNNGV in the germline V gene. CDR3 bases: TGTGCCAGCAGCTATGCGACAGGGATGGACACTGAAGCTTTCTTT. It is translated as CASSYATGMDTEAFF.

This sequence joins TRBV6-2 or TRBV6-3 and TRBJ1-5; D uncertain. The germline V and J ends were trimmed by 5 bases and 5 bases, with 10 bases remaining between them. The CDR3 sequence is 13 residues long. Germline V CDR1 and CDR2: MNHEY, SVGEGT. The CDR3 here is CASSIGSHQPQHF. CDR3 in DNA: TGTGCCAGCAGTATCGGCAGCCATCAGCCCCAGCATTTT.

This clone was counted a few times. The gene calls are TRBV2 and TRBJ2-1; unclear D gene. With 8 bases removed from V and 2 bases from J, the gap between germline ends came to 4 bases. Looked up from germline, CDR1 is SNHLY and CDR2 is FYNNEI. This CDR3 has 11 residues. CDR3 bases: TGTGCCAGCGCAGCCTACAATGAGCAGTTCTTC. Amino acid sequence: CASAAYNEQFF.

The chain recombines TRBV6-6 with TRBJ2-3; D possibly corresponds to TRBD2 (5 bases). The CDR3 is 15 residues long. V lost 2 bases and J 3 bases, leaving 12 bases between the germline ends. Germline values: CDR1 MNHNY, CDR2 SVGAGI (reference sequence). In DNA, the CDR3 is TGTGCCAGCAGTTACGGGAGCGGAAAAACAGATACGCAGTATTTT. Translating it yields CASSYGSGKTDTQYF.

The V and J genes are TRBV5-4 and TRBJ2-2, with D possibly matching TRBD2 (5 bases). From germline, CDR1 is SGHNT and CDR2 YYREEE (reference sequence). V lost 4 bases and J 4 bases, leaving 8 bases between the germline ends. This CDR3 contains 13 residues. Written as DNA, the CDR3 is TGTGCCAGCAGCCCAACTAGCACCGGGGAGCTGTTTTTT. Encoded protein: CASSPTSTGELFF.

The rearrangement joins TRBV4-1 to TRBJ1-1; maybe TRBD1 (5 bases). Trimming cost V 1 base and J 3 bases, with 9 bases left between them. This CDR3 spans 14 amino acids. Germline V CDR1 and CDR2: MGHRA, YSYEKL. This CDR3 is CASSQAWGDTEAFF. CDR3 DNA sequence: TGCGCCAGCAGCCAAGCTTGGGGGGACACTGAAGCTTTCTTT.

This clone came up a few times. This chain joins TRBV18 and TRBJ2-7; TRBD1 is a possible D gene (6 bases). CDR1 is KGHSH, CDR2 LQKENI, per germline. Trimming removed 0 bases at V and 6 bases at J, with 12 bases between. The CDR3 extends over 14 amino acids. The CDR3 coding sequence is TGTGCCAGCTCACCACCGTGGGGGCGGAGCGAGCAGTACTTC. This gives the protein CASSPPWGRSEQYF.

The gene calls are TRBV28 and TRBJ2-3; 11 nucleotides align to TRBD2. Losses at the gene ends were 5 bases for V and 1 base for J; bases not matched to a gene: 5. The CDR3 is 16 amino acids. Germline CDR1 and CDR2: MDHEN and SYDVKM. CDR3: CASSPLAGGGTDTQYF. In DNA, the CDR3 is TGTGCCAGCAGTCCCCTAGCGGGAGGTGGCACAGATACGCAGTATTTT.

This clone was seen more than once but under ten times. The chain uses TRBV27 and TRBJ2-7, with D tentatively TRBD1 (6 bases). This CDR3 is 15 amino acids long. The V end was cut by 4 bases, the J end by 3 bases, with 16 bases between. Germline CDR1 MNHEY, CDR2 SMNVEV (reference sequence). The CDR3 DNA follows: TGTGCCAGCAGTTCGGCCCGAGCGACAGGCTACGAGCAGTACTTC. Amino acids: CASSSARATGYEQYF.

J is TRBJ2-1 and V is TRBV28; TRBD2 agrees at 7 bases. V shed 6 bases, J shed 4 bases, and the junction held 6 bases outside the gene matches. The CDR3 runs 14 residues. Germline CDR1 is MDHEN and CDR2 is SYDVKM. The chain's CDR3 is CASRERDAYNEQFF. For the CDR3, the DNA is TGTGCCAGCAGGGAGCGGGACGCGTACAATGAGCAGTTCTTC.

This clone was counted a few times. The chain carries TRBV4-2 and TRBJ2-1, with D possibly matching TRBD2 (6 bases). This CDR3 has 17 residues. Deletions cut 0 bases from V and 5 bases from J, with 17 bases between. The V gene's germline CDR1 is LGHNA and CDR2 YNFKEQ. This CDR3 reads CASSQDGTGVGNNEQFF. CDR3 in DNA: TGTGCCAGCAGCCAAGATGGGACGGGAGTAGGTAACAATGAGCAGTTCTTC.

This sequence joins TRBV6-4 and TRBJ1-5, with 9 bases that match TRBD1. The CDR3 contains 15 residues. V was clipped by 2 bases and J by 7 bases; unmatched bases: 6. From germline, CDR1 is MRHNA and CDR2 SNTAGT. DNA for the CDR3: TGTGCCAGCAGTGACCCGGGACAGGGTTGGCAGCCCCAGCATTTT. Translated, it gives CASSDPGQGWQPQHF.

The V call is TRBV6-5, the J call TRBJ2-7; D is unclear. CDR1 and CDR2 (germline): MNHEY, SVGAGI. The CDR3 has 15 residues. Deletions cut 0 bases from V and 2 bases from J, with 11 bases between. This CDR3 reads CASSYSGEPTYEQYF. The CDR3 DNA reads as TGTGCCAGCAGTTACTCCGGTGAACCCACCTACGAGCAGTACTTC.

The V call is TRBV19, the J call TRBJ2-1, with 9 bases matching TRBD2. The CDR3 contains 15 residues. Germline CDR1 LNHDA, CDR2 SQIVND (reference sequence). The J segment lost 6 bases and the V segment lost 6 bases, leaving 9 bases of the junction unmatched. In DNA form, the CDR3 reads TGTGCCAGTAGACTGGGTCCAGCGGGAGGCAATGAGCAGTTCTTC. This translates into CASRLGPAGGNEQFF.